The 28 T cell receptor beta chains in this list originate from one sample, sequenced in a study of blood T cell repertoires in COVID-19. The protocol was immunoSEQ multiplex PCR, while the TCRdb copy is restricted to in-frame clones and leaves out a portion. The repertoire consists of 300,000 to 400,000 clones, with around nine tenths occurring once and the leading ten covering more than 0.85%. The sequencing input was PBMCs or T cells enriched from blood (not recorded which). The receptor set was obtained from a woman aged 25 to 45 with acute COVID-19.

The chain is built from TRBV4-3 and TRBJ2-3; a weak D match, TRBD1 (5 bases). CDR3 length: 17 amino acids. Germline V gene lookup returns CDR1 LGHNA and CDR2 YSLEER. V shed 3 bases and J shed 1 base, with 17 bases lying between them. The CDR3 reads CASSQNCQGICTDTQYF. The CDR3, as DNA: TGCGCCAGCAGCCAGAACTGCCAGGGCATCTGCACAGATACGCAGTATTTT.

This clone was recorded once. This chain joins TRBV10-1 and TRBJ2-5; D unclear. V was cut by 6 bases and J by 5 bases, with 16 bases left in between. CDR1 and CDR2 from the germline V gene are WNHNN and SYGVQD (reference sequence). The CDR3 loop spans 14 amino acids. The CDR3 DNA is TGCGCCAGCAGCAACCGGGTTGGTCTGGAGACCCAGTACTTC. Translated: CASSNRVGLETQYF.

The chain couples TRBV19 to TRBJ1-2; 8 bases are a match to TRBD1. Germline-derived CDR1 and CDR2 are LNHDA and SQIVND (reference sequence). V trimming: 9 bases; J trimming: 4 bases; junction bases outside the gene matches: 4. The CDR3 is made up of 12 amino acids. Written as DNA, the CDR3 is TGTGCCAGCGAAACAGGGGGCTATGGCTACACCTTC. Protein sequence: CASETGGYGYTF.

This chain joins TRBV5-6 and TRBJ2-7, with D perhaps TRBD2 (5 bases). Trimming stripped 4 bases from V and 0 bases from J, with 8 bases between. Germline values: CDR1 SGHDT, CDR2 YYEEEE. This CDR3 region has 13 residues. CDR3 sequence: CASSPGSSYEQYF. DNA of the CDR3: TGTGCCAGCAGCCCGGGATCCTCCTACGAGCAGTACTTC.

The chain joins TRBV12-5 to TRBJ1-5; tentatively, D is TRBD1 (6 bases). CDR3 size: 15 residues. With 0 bases removed from V and 3 bases from J, the gap between germline ends came to 9 bases. Germline V gene sequence: CDR1 LGHNT, CDR2 FRNRAP. This CDR3 reads CASGLVDRHNQPQHF. The CDR3 DNA is TGTGCTAGTGGTTTGGTGGACAGACACAATCAGCCCCAGCATTTT. The full variable domain, with the rest looked up from reference TRBV12-5 and TRBJ1-5, is DARVTQTPRHKVTEMGQEVTMRCQPILGHNTVFWYRQTMMQGLELLAYFRNRAPLDDSGMPKDRFSAEMPDATLATLKIQPSEPRDSAVYFCASGLVDRHNQPQHFGDGTRLSIL.

The V gene is TRBV5-6, the J gene TRBJ2-3, with D perhaps TRBD2 (6 bases). The V gene's germline CDR1 is SGHDT and CDR2 YYEEEE. The CDR3 sequence is 13 residues long. V lost 6 bases and J 4 bases, leaving 12 bases between the germline ends. CDR3 sequence reads: CASNGGWPDTQYF. CDR3 sequence (DNA): TGTGCCAGCAATGGGGGGTGGCCAGATACGCAGTATTTT. Variable domain in full (rest from reference TRBV5-6 and TRBJ2-3): DAGVTQSPTHLIKTRGQQVTLRCSPKSGHDTVSWYQQALGQGPQFIFQYYEEEERQRGNFPDRFSGHQFPNYSSELNVNALLLGDSALYLCASNGGWPDTQYFGPGTRLTVL.

This chain connects TRBV6-6 to TRBJ1-2, with a weak D call TRBD1 (6 bases). The CDR3 is made up of 13 amino acids. The germline CDR1 and CDR2 sequences are MNHNY and SVGAGI (reference sequence). V lost 5 bases and J 5 bases, leaving 12 bases between the germline ends. The CDR3, as DNA: TGTGCCAGCAGTCCCACAGGGCTATATGGCTACACCTTC. Protein: CASSPTGLYGYTF.

This CDR3 reads CASSFGQRDGYTF. In DNA form, the CDR3 reads TGTGCCAGCAGCTTTGGACAGAGGGACGGCTACACCTTC. V and J are TRBV5-4 and TRBJ1-2; D may be TRBD1 (6 bases). The V end lost 2 bases, the J end lost 8 bases, and 13 bases lay between the germline ends. Looked up from germline, CDR1 is SGHNT and CDR2 is YYREEE (reference sequence). The CDR3 contains 13 residues.

The genes are TRBV24-1 and TRBJ1-4; D may be TRBD1 (5 bases). CDR1 is KGHDR and CDR2 is SFDVKD in the germline V gene. The V and J ends lost 7 bases and 5 bases respectively, with 25 bases between them. CDR3 length: 18 residues. This chain's CDR3 is CATRGGVRPVLGNEKLFF. The CDR3 region has the DNA TGTGCCACCAGGGGGGGGGTTAGACCGGTCTTGGGGAATGAAAAACTGTTTTTT.

The V gene is TRBV5-1, the J gene TRBJ2-3; 8 nucleotides line up with TRBD1. The V segment lost 3 bases and the J segment 0 bases; nucleotides outside the gene matches: 3. Germline CDR1 is SGHRS and CDR2 is YFSETQ. The CDR3 runs 15 residues. The CDR3 DNA sequence: TGCGCCAGCAGCTCCCGGGACAGGAGCACAGATACGCAGTATTTT. It specifies CASSSRDRSTDTQYF. Together with reference TRBV5-1 and TRBJ2-3, the CDR3 gives the full variable domain: KAGVTQTPRYLIKTRGQQVTLSCSPISGHRSVSWYQQTPGQGLQFLFEYFSETQRNKGNFPGRFSGRQFSNSRSEMNVSTLELGDSALYLCASSSRDRSTDTQYFGPGTRLTVL.

The V gene is TRBV14, the J gene TRBJ1-2, with TRBD1 identical over 8 bases. V trimming: 6 bases; J trimming: 5 bases; junction bases outside the gene matches: 14. The germline V gene encodes CDR1 SGHDN and CDR2 FVKESK. The CDR3 length is 16 residues. The CDR3 DNA reads as TGTGCCAGCAGTCCCCGGAGGGGCAGGGGGCTATATGGCTACACCTTC. It encodes CASSPRRGRGLYGYTF.

This chain connects TRBV11-3 to TRBJ2-3, with D possibly being TRBD1 (6 bases). This CDR3 spans 16 amino acids. Trimming left V 5 bases short and J 4 bases short, with 19 bases between. Germline V CDR1 and CDR2: SGHNT, YENEEA. The CDR3 sequence: CASSRRDTRGPDTQYF. In DNA form, the CDR3 reads TGTGCCAGCAGCCGACGGGACACCAGAGGCCCAGATACGCAGTATTTT.

This chain connects TRBV7-2 to TRBJ1-3; D perhaps matches TRBD1 (5 bases). Germline CDR1 reads SGHTA; CDR2 reads FQGNSA. The CDR3 covers 15 residues. The V end was cut by 1 base, the J end by 0 bases, with 7 bases between. CDR3 amino acids: CASSLVGGSGNTIYF. In DNA, the CDR3 is TGTGCCAGCAGCTTAGTCGGGGGCTCTGGAAACACCATATATTTT.

This clone came up a few times. The chain has TRBV19 and TRBJ1-2; D gene ambiguous. The V gene lost 4 bases and the J gene lost 8 bases, with 20 bases spanning the gap. The CDR3 is 15 amino acids. Germline V CDR1 and CDR2: LNHDA, SQIVND (reference sequence). CDR3 residues: CASSTPSVEMRGYTF. The CDR3 nucleotides read TGTGCCAGTAGTACCCCATCCGTGGAGATGAGAGGCTACACCTTC.

This chain links TRBV7-2 with TRBJ1-3, with D uncertain. The V and J ends lost 9 bases and 2 bases respectively, with 11 bases between them. The CDR3 contains 13 residues. Germline values: CDR1 SGHTA, CDR2 FQGNSA. Written as DNA, the CDR3 is TGTGCCAGTGCGGGCATGCCTGGAAACACCATATATTTT. This sequence encodes CASAGMPGNTIYF. Based on the CDR3 plus reference TRBV7-2 and TRBJ1-3, the full variable domain is GAGVSQSPSNKVTEKGKDVELRCDPISGHTALYWYRQSLGQGLEFLIYFQGNSAPDKSGLPSDRFSAERTGGSVSTLTIQRTQQEDSAVYLCASAGMPGNTIYFGEGSWLTVV.

This clone has just one count. This rearrangement joins TRBV29-1 to TRBJ2-1, with D perhaps TRBD1 (6 bases). The germline gives CDR1 SQVTM, CDR2 ANQGSEA. The length of the CDR3 is 17 residues. Deletions cut 1 base from V and 6 bases from J, with 22 bases between. CDR3 sequence reads: CSVEGWIVKGGSNEQFF. As DNA, the CDR3 is TGCAGCGTTGAAGGTTGGATAGTAAAAGGGGGTTCCAATGAGCAGTTCTTC.

This clone showed up just a few times. Other DNA sequences in the sample encode the same CDR3. This chain joins TRBV5-1 and TRBJ2-2; 8 nucleotides agree with TRBD2. The germline V gene encodes CDR1 SGHRS and CDR2 YFSETQ. The CDR3 is 14 amino acids. After removal of 4 bases from V and 7 bases from J, the junction contained 6 bases not matched to a gene. The CDR3 nucleotides are TGCGCCAGCAGCCCCGGGACTAGTGGCGGGGAGCTGTTTTTT. Its translation is CASSPGTSGGELFF. Combining the CDR3 with reference TRBV5-1 and TRBJ2-2 gives the whole variable domain KAGVTQTPRYLIKTRGQQVTLSCSPISGHRSVSWYQQTPGQGLQFLFEYFSETQRNKGNFPGRFSGRQFSNSRSEMNVSTLELGDSALYLCASSPGTSGGELFFGEGSRLTVL.

The chain joins TRBV6-2 or TRBV6-3 to TRBJ2-7, with TRBD1 identical over 7 bases. The trim removed 2 bases at V and 12 bases at J, leaving 7 bases unmatched. The CDR3 has 12 amino acids. From germline, CDR1 is MNHEY and CDR2 SVGEGT. CDR3 sequence: CASSYRDSSPYF. CDR3 DNA sequence: TGTGCCAGCAGTTACAGGGACAGTTCGCCGTACTTC.

The V and J genes are TRBV6-5 and TRBJ1-5; 10 bases are shared with TRBD1. Per the germline V gene, CDR1 is MNHEY and CDR2 is SVGAGI. The CDR3 runs to 14 residues. The ends lost 4 bases at V and 5 bases at J; junction bases unmatched: 2. The CDR3 DNA follows: TGTGCCAGCAGTTCAGGACAGGGGGATCAGCCCCAGCATTTT. Protein product: CASSSGQGDQPQHF.

V and J are TRBV29-1 and TRBJ2-7; TRBD1 agrees at 11 bases. The junction had 8 bases not matched to a gene; V was cut back by 7 bases and J by 6 bases. Germline V gene data show CDR1 as SQVTM and CDR2 as ANQGSEA. This CDR3 region has 13 residues. CDR3 bases: TGCAGCGCCGGGACAGGGGGTTCATTCGAGCAGTACTTC. Amino acids: CSAGTGGSFEQYF.

This CDR3 reads CSVLTPETQYF. CDR3 in DNA: TGCAGTGTCCTCACTCCGGAGACCCAGTACTTC. This sequence joins TRBV20-1 and TRBJ2-5; D remains ambiguous. This CDR3 has 11 residues. V lost 7 bases and J 5 bases, leaving 11 bases between the germline ends. From germline, CDR1 is DFQATT and CDR2 SNEGSKA (reference sequence).

This sequence joins TRBV12-5 and TRBJ2-3; D call uncertain. The ends were cut back, 5 bases at V and 4 bases at J, with 16 bases in the middle. Per the germline V gene, CDR1 is LGHNT and CDR2 is FRNRAP. The CDR3 extends over 15 amino acids. CDR3 in DNA: TGTGCTAGTGGTCTCCCTGCGGCAGATGCAGATACGCAGTATTTT. Amino acid sequence: CASGLPAADADTQYF.

The rearrangement links TRBV30 to TRBJ1-1; 10 bases are a match to TRBD1. The V gene's germline CDR1 is GTSNPN and CDR2 SVGIG (reference sequence). This CDR3 has 13 residues. After removal of 5 bases from V and 5 bases from J, the junction contained 5 bases not matched to a gene. This chain's CDR3 is CAWSTGGWTEAFF. The CDR3 nucleotides read TGTGCCTGGTCGACAGGGGGCTGGACTGAAGCTTTCTTT.

This chain links TRBV7-9 with TRBJ1-2, with TRBD1 identical over 11 bases. J lost 4 bases, V lost 0 bases, and 10 bases had no gene match. The CDR3 totals 18 residues. Germline values: CDR1 SEHNR, CDR2 FQNEAQ (reference sequence). For the CDR3, the DNA is TGTGCCAGCAGCTTAGCCCCGGGACAGGGGGTTGGGAGCTATGGCTACACCTTC. It codes for CASSLAPGQGVGSYGYTF. The whole variable domain, remainder taken from reference TRBV7-9 and TRBJ1-2, is DTGVSQNPRHKITKRGQNVTFRCDPISEHNRLYWYRQTLGQGPEFLTYFQNEAQLEKSRLLSDRFSAERPKGSFSTLEIQRTEQGDSAMYLCASSLAPGQGVGSYGYTFGSGTRLTVV.

The sample holds a few counts of this clone. The V call is TRBV7-8, the J call TRBJ2-1, with a possible D match to TRBD2 (5 bases). V was cut by 2 bases and J by 9 bases, with 17 bases left in between. CDR1 SGHVS and CDR2 FQNEAQ come from the germline V gene. CDR3 length: 15 amino acids. In nucleotides, the CDR3 is TGTGCCAGCAGCTTACTCCGGGAAGAGCATAGTGAGCAGTTCTTC. Translation gives CASSLLREEHSEQFF.

The V call is TRBV2, the J call TRBJ2-2, with D tentatively TRBD2 (6 bases). Germline V CDR1 and CDR2: SNHLY, FYNNEI. V was cut by 1 base and J by 1 base, with 7 bases left in between. The CDR3 extends over 15 amino acids. CDR3 bases: TGTGCCAGCAGTGAAGAGGGAGGGAACACCGGGGAGCTGTTTTTT. Translating gives CASSEEGGNTGELFF.

CDR3 DNA: TGTGCCAGCAGTTTGGGGAGGGCTAGCAAGTTAAAGGGTTCTGATACGCAGTATTTT. Translating gives CASSLGRASKLKGSDTQYF. V gene TRBV27 combines with J gene TRBJ2-3, with 7 bases that match TRBD2. The CDR3 spans 19 residues. Losses at the gene ends were 3 bases for V and 6 bases for J; bases not matched to a gene: 21. Germline V lookup: CDR1 MNHEY, CDR2 SMNVEV (reference sequence).

The V call is TRBV7-3, the J call TRBJ2-2; 7 bases line up with TRBD2. Germline CDR1 is SGHTA and CDR2 is FQGTGA. The V gene end was trimmed by 6 bases and the J gene end by 1 base; junction bases not matched to a gene: 2. The CDR3 sequence is 14 residues long. The CDR3 protein is CASSPSGNTGELFF. The CDR3 DNA sequence: TGTGCCAGCAGTCCTAGCGGGAACACCGGGGAGCTGTTTTTT.